These T cell receptor beta chains were read from a single sample in a study of T cells after yellow fever vaccination. One entry per CDR3 protein results from TCRdb running MiXCR on the 5' RACE reads. The profile shows some 420,000 distinct CDR3 sequences, around 19% of them singletons. Sequenced material: PBMCs, taken before the yellow fever booster vaccination. Receptors were obtained from a young man who received the YFV17D yellow fever vaccine. Both conserved end residues are part of each CDR3. The order of the fields is D gene, J gene, clone size, V gene, CDR3 DNA, CDR3 protein. The D gene is left open where the match is weak. Clone size is not always given. Where it is, it says once, few, many or a class for expanded clones.

d_gene: -
j_gene: TRBJ2-7
abundance: -
v_gene: TRBV20-1
CDR3nt: TGCAGTGCTCCCGGGGAGCAGTACTTC
CDR3aa: CSAPGEQYF

d_gene: -
j_gene: TRBJ2-5
abundance: -
v_gene: TRBV4-3
CDR3nt: TGCGCCAGCAGCCAAAGCGGACTCCAGCAGACCCAGTACTTC
CDR3aa: CASSQSGLQQTQYF

d_gene: TRBD1
j_gene: TRBJ1-3
abundance: few
v_gene: TRBV5-1
CDR3nt: TGCGCCAGCAGCGGGACAGGGACTAGCTCTGGAAACACCATATATTTT
CDR3aa: CASSGTGTSSGNTIYF

d_gene: TRBD1
j_gene: TRBJ2-4
abundance: -
v_gene: TRBV6-4
CDR3nt: TGTGCCAGCAGTGAGACAGGGGGCGGCATTCAGTACTTC
CDR3aa: CASSETGGGIQYF

d_gene: TRBD1
j_gene: TRBJ1-4
abundance: -
v_gene: TRBV4-3
CDR3nt: TGCGCCAGCAGCCAAGAAACAGGGGCTAATGAAAAACTGTTTTTT
CDR3aa: CASSQETGANEKLFF

d_gene: -
j_gene: TRBJ2-7
abundance: -
v_gene: TRBV7-2
CDR3nt: TGTGCCAGCAGCTCGTGGACCGCTAGGCAGTACTTC
CDR3aa: CASSSWTARQYF

d_gene: -
j_gene: TRBJ1-5
abundance: few
v_gene: TRBV19
CDR3nt: TGTGCCAGTAGTATCGAGGGTCAGGGGAATCAGCCCCAGCATTTT
CDR3aa: CASSIEGQGNQPQHF

d_gene: TRBD1
j_gene: TRBJ2-3
abundance: once
v_gene: TRBV5-1
CDR3nt: TGCGCCAGCAGCCGGGGCCGGGACAGGGCGACAGATACGCAGTATTTT
CDR3aa: CASSRGRDRATDTQYF

d_gene: -
j_gene: TRBJ2-5
abundance: few
v_gene: TRBV4-3
CDR3nt: TGCGCCAGCAGCCAGGCTAGCCGTGGGGGGACCCAGTACTTC
CDR3aa: CASSQASRGGTQYF

d_gene: -
j_gene: TRBJ1-5
abundance: -
v_gene: TRBV4-1
CDR3nt: TGCGCCAGCAGCCATGGAAACAATCAGCCCCAGCATTTT
CDR3aa: CASSHGNNQPQHF

d_gene: TRBD1
j_gene: TRBJ1-6
abundance: -
v_gene: TRBV20-1
CDR3nt: TGCAGTGCTAGAGATTGGTCGGGACAGGGGGACAGCTCCTATAATTCACCCCTCCACTTT
CDR3aa: CSARDWSGQGDSSYNSPLHF

d_gene: -
j_gene: TRBJ2-2
abundance: few
v_gene: TRBV6-2/TRBV6-3
CDR3nt: TGTGCCGCGACTGCGAACACCGGGGAGCTGTTTTTT
CDR3aa: CAATANTGELFF

d_gene: TRBD2
j_gene: TRBJ2-3
abundance: few
v_gene: TRBV7-3
CDR3nt: TGTGCCAGCAGCCCCGGGACTAGCGGGGGGGCCTCATTAGATACGCAGTATTTT
CDR3aa: CASSPGTSGGASLDTQYF

d_gene: TRBD2
j_gene: TRBJ2-5
abundance: -
v_gene: TRBV11-2
CDR3nt: TGTGCCAGCGAGGTAGCGGGGGACCTTGGGACCCAGTACTTC
CDR3aa: CASEVAGDLGTQYF

d_gene: -
j_gene: TRBJ2-3
abundance: few
v_gene: TRBV9
CDR3nt: TGTGCCAGCAGCGTAGGGTGGGGGTCCACAGATACGCAGTATTTT
CDR3aa: CASSVGWGSTDTQYF

d_gene: TRBD1
j_gene: TRBJ2-3
abundance: few
v_gene: TRBV4-3
CDR3nt: TGCGCCAGCAGCCAAGACTCGGCGACAGGGTTGAGCACAGATACGCAGTATTTT
CDR3aa: CASSQDSATGLSTDTQYF

d_gene: TRBD2
j_gene: TRBJ2-1
abundance: few
v_gene: TRBV6-1
CDR3nt: TGTGCCAGCAGTCAAGGACTAGCGGGGGGCGCCTACAATGAGCAGTTCTTC
CDR3aa: CASSQGLAGGAYNEQFF

d_gene: -
j_gene: TRBJ2-2
abundance: -
v_gene: TRBV20-1
CDR3nt: TGCAGTGCTTTGGGACCTCTGAGCACCGGGGAGCTGTTTTTT
CDR3aa: CSALGPLSTGELFF

d_gene: TRBD1
j_gene: TRBJ1-2
abundance: -
v_gene: TRBV28
CDR3nt: TGTGCCAGCAGCCCCACCCGGACAGGGACCGATGTCTACACCTTC
CDR3aa: CASSPTRTGTDVYTF

d_gene: TRBD2
j_gene: TRBJ2-5
abundance: -
v_gene: TRBV7-9
CDR3nt: TGTGCCAGCAGCGTACTAGCGGGGGGCGTGGAGACCCAGTACTTC
CDR3aa: CASSVLAGGVETQYF

d_gene: -
j_gene: TRBJ2-2
abundance: -
v_gene: TRBV4-3
CDR3nt: TGCGCCAGCAGCCAAGATAGAGGGGCCACCTTGGGAACCGGGGAGCTGTTTTTT
CDR3aa: CASSQDRGATLGTGELFF

d_gene: TRBD2
j_gene: TRBJ2-1
abundance: many
v_gene: TRBV6-6
CDR3nt: TGTGCCAGCATGCTAGCGGGGGAGCAGTTCTTC
CDR3aa: CASMLAGEQFF

d_gene: -
j_gene: TRBJ1-2
abundance: few
v_gene: TRBV20-1
CDR3nt: TGCAGTGCTTTCGCGGGTCTAAACTATGGCTACACCTTC
CDR3aa: CSAFAGLNYGYTF

d_gene: -
j_gene: TRBJ2-6
abundance: -
v_gene: TRBV19
CDR3nt: TGTGCCAGTAGGACGGGGAGAATCTCTGGGGCCAACGTCCTGACTTTC
CDR3aa: CASRTGRISGANVLTF

d_gene: -
j_gene: TRBJ1-2
abundance: few
v_gene: TRBV18
CDR3nt: TGTGCCAGCTCACTTAACGGGGCCCCACCGGATGGCTACACCTTC
CDR3aa: CASSLNGAPPDGYTF

d_gene: TRBD2
j_gene: TRBJ2-4
abundance: -
v_gene: TRBV7-2
CDR3nt: TGTGCCAGCAGCCCCCTAGCGGGGGGTTCCAAAAACATTCAGTACTTC
CDR3aa: CASSPLAGGSKNIQYF

d_gene: -
j_gene: TRBJ2-7
abundance: -
v_gene: TRBV27
CDR3nt: TGTGCCAGCAGTTGGGCGGCCTCCTACGAGCAGTACTTC
CDR3aa: CASSWAASYEQYF

d_gene: -
j_gene: TRBJ2-3
abundance: -
v_gene: TRBV6-1
CDR3nt: TGTGCCAGCAGTGATCTCGGGGCGCCGGCAGATACGCAGTATTTT
CDR3aa: CASSDLGAPADTQYF

d_gene: TRBD1
j_gene: TRBJ2-7
abundance: many
v_gene: TRBV27
CDR3nt: TGTGCCAGCAGGAATTCAGGGGGCGACGAGCAGTACTTC
CDR3aa: CASRNSGGDEQYF

d_gene: -
j_gene: TRBJ2-3
abundance: few
v_gene: TRBV6-5
CDR3nt: TGTGCCAGCAGTTACTCGGGACTTAAAGATACGCAGTATTTT
CDR3aa: CASSYSGLKDTQYF

d_gene: TRBD2
j_gene: TRBJ2-7
abundance: -
v_gene: TRBV4-1
CDR3nt: TGCGCCAGCAGCCCCTCGGGTAGCGGGGTTTCTACCTCCTACGAGCAGTACTTC
CDR3aa: CASSPSGSGVSTSYEQYF